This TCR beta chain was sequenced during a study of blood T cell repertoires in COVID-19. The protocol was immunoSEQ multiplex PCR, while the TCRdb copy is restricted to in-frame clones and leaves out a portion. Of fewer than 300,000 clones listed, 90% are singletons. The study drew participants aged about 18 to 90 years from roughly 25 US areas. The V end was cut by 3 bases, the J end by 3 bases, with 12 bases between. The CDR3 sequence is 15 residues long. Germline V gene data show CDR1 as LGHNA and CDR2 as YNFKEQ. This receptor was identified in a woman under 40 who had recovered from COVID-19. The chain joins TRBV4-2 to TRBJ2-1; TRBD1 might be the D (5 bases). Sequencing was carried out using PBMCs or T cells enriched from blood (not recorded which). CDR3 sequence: CASSHQTDSYNEQFF. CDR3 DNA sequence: TGTGCCAGCAGCCATCAGACAGATAGCTACAATGAGCAGTTCTTC.